This TCR beta chain was captured in a study of blood T cell repertoires in COVID-19. Across the study: T cells, B-cell-depleted T cells, or PBMCs supplied cDNA or gDNA.

Methods used by the authors: Using reference gene primer amplification, nucleated cell counts were estimated. Profiling relied on immunoSEQ multiplex PCR, and the TCRdb table lists in-frame clones only, not all of them. Clone size and the V and J calls come from that table; the DNA yielded D and trimming. The table records fewer than 200,000 clones, approximately 81% of them present only once. All enrollees were roughly 18 to 89 years old and from about 24 US areas. Clinical history reported by participants formed the basis on which cohorts were assigned. Germline V gives CDR1 SEHNR, CDR2 FQNEAQ (reference sequence). This CDR3 comprises 15 residues. The V and J ends lost 3 bases and 5 bases respectively, with 13 bases between them.

The TCR sequence derives from a woman between 35 and 50 years old with acute COVID-19. The sample taken for sequencing was PBMCs or T cells enriched from blood (not recorded which). The J gene is TRBJ2-2, the V gene TRBV7-9; perhaps TRBD2 as D (6 bases). The CDR3 is CASSFGGINTGELFF. CDR3 nucleotides: TGTGCCAGCAGCTTCGGCGGGATTAATACCGGGGAGCTGTTTTTT.